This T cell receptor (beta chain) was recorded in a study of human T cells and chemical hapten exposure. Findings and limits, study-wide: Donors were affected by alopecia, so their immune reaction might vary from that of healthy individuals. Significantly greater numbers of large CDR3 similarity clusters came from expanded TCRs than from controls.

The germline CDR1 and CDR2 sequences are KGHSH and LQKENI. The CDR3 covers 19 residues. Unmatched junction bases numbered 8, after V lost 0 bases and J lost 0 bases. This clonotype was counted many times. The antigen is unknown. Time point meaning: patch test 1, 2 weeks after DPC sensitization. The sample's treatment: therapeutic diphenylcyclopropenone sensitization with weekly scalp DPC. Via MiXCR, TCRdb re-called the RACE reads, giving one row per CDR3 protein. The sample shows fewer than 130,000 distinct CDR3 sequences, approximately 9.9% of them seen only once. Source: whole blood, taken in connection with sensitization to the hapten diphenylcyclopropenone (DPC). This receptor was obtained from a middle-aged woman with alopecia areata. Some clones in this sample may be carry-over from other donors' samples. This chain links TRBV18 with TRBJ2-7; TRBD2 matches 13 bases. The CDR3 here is CASSPPSLAGGRSSYEQYF. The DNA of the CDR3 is TGTGCCAGCTCACCACCATCACTAGCGGGGGGGCGAAGCTCCTACGAGCAGTACTTC. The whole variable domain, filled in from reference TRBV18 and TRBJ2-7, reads NAGVMQNPRHLVRRRGQEARLRCSPMKGHSHVYWYRQLPEEGLKFMVYLQKENIIDESGMPKERFSAEFPKEGPSILRIQQVVRGDSAAYFCASSPPSLAGGRSSYEQYFGPGTRLTVT.